Listed here are 3 T cell receptor beta chains from one sample, sequenced in a study of regulatory T cells in long-lasting Graves disease. This sample's time point: persistent/refractory GD, antithyroid drugs over 5 years with positive TRAb. Researchers made the TCR library from RNA that was extracted from PBMCs. Libraries of TCR beta came from iRepertoire HTBI primers plus Arm-PCR of CDR3 regions. TCRdb redid the calling of the multiplex PCR reads with MiXCR, one entry per CDR3 protein. The profile shows about 460,000 distinct CDR3 sequences, 22% of them singletons. The sequencing used peripheral blood mononuclear cells (PBMCs), collected when the disease was refractory, from a patient treated with antithyroid drugs. The receptors were gathered from a female donor with Graves disease.

CDR3 in amino acids: CASSQVRGQGHNEKLFF. In nucleotides, the CDR3 is TGTGCCAGCAGCCAAGTAAGAGGACAGGGTCATAATGAAAAACTGTTTTTT. This chain links TRBV4-2 with TRBJ1-4; 8 bases are shared with TRBD1. Trimming at V came to 1 base and at J to 4 bases, leaving 8 bases not matched to a gene. The germline V gene encodes CDR1 LGHNA and CDR2 YNFKEQ. This CDR3 region has 17 residues.

This clonotype appeared many times. The DNA for the CDR3 is TGTGCCAGCAGTCGACAGGGAAGGGCCTACGAGCAGTACTTC. It encodes CASSRQGRAYEQYF. This chain uses TRBV28 with TRBJ2-7; 7 nucleotides line up with TRBD1. The germline CDR1 and CDR2 sequences are MDHEN and SYDVKM. The CDR3 is made up of 14 amino acids. The J segment lost 2 bases and the V segment lost 5 bases, leaving 6 bases of the junction unmatched.

Only a few counts were recorded for this clonotype. The V and J genes are TRBV20-1 and TRBJ1-2; D might be TRBD1 (6 bases). V was trimmed by 0 bases and J by 2 bases, leaving 10 bases between them. CDR3 length: 14 residues. Germline-derived CDR1 and CDR2 are DFQATT and SNEGSKA (reference sequence). DNA of the CDR3: TGCAGTGCTAGAGAAGACAGGACGAACTATGGCTACACCTTC. It yields the protein CSAREDRTNYGYTF.